This is a list of T cell receptor beta chains from one sample in a study of cytomegalovirus exposure and HLA in healthy donors. The protocol was immunoSEQ multiplex PCR, while the TCRdb copy is restricted to in-frame clones and leaves out a portion. The table records about 93,000 clones, just over 75% of them present only once. The source material was PBMCs. All receptors derive from a man between 25 and 39 years old in good health and CMV-seronegative. The CDR3 runs from the conserved cysteine through the conserved F or W. Each record gives: J gene, V gene, D gene, clone size, CDR3 DNA, CDR3 protein. A D gene is named only where the DNA matches it firmly. Expanded clones are given a class, and other clones once, few, many or no size at all.

J: TRBJ1-1
V: TRBV15
D: .
size: .
DNA: TGTGCCACCAGCAGGCCAGGGTTGGGAGGGTCTGAAGCTTTCTTT
CDR3: CATSRPGLGGSEAFF

J: TRBJ1-1
V: TRBV2
D: .
size: .
DNA: TGTGCCAGCAGAGGGGGGGAGAACACTGAAGCTTTCTTT
CDR3: CASRGGENTEAFF

J: TRBJ1-4
V: TRBV28
D: .
size: .
DNA: TGTGCCAGCAAGGGGGTTAATAATGAAAAACTGTTTTTT
CDR3: CASKGVNNEKLFF

J: TRBJ2-7
V: TRBV5-4
D: .
size: .
DNA: TGTGCCAGCAGCTTGACAGGGATCTACGAGCAGTACTTC
CDR3: CASSLTGIYEQYF

J: TRBJ2-1
V: TRBV9
D: .
size: .
DNA: TGTGCCAGCGGGAAAATAGGGGCCTACAATGAGCAGTTCTTC
CDR3: CASGKIGAYNEQFF

J: TRBJ2-2
V: TRBV6-6
D: .
size: .
DNA: TGTGCCAGCAGTTACTCGATACCAGCGAACGGGGAGCTGTTTTTT
CDR3: CASSYSIPANGELFF

J: TRBJ2-1
V: TRBV7-6
D: TRBD1
size: .
DNA: TGTGCCAGCAGCCTCGGGACAGGGGGCTCTTACAATGAGCAGTTCTTC
CDR3: CASSLGTGGSYNEQFF

J: TRBJ1-2
V: TRBV11-2
D: TRBD1
size: once
DNA: TGTGCCAGCAGCTTAGGACCTGGACAGGGGCGGGCTAACTATGGCTACACCTTC
CDR3: CASSLGPGQGRANYGYTF

J: TRBJ1-2
V: TRBV19
D: TRBD1
size: .
DNA: TGTGCCAGTAGTGGCGCAGGGGGAAGCTATGGCTACACCTTC
CDR3: CASSGAGGSYGYTF

J: TRBJ2-1
V: TRBV11-2
D: .
size: .
DNA: TGTGCCAGCAGCTTACTAGGCGCTGATGAGCAGTTCTTC
CDR3: CASSLLGADEQFF

J: TRBJ1-1
V: TRBV9
D: .
size: .
DNA: TGTGCCAGCAGCGTAGGTGGCAGAATGAACACTGAAGCTTTCTTT
CDR3: CASSVGGRMNTEAFF

J: TRBJ2-6
V: TRBV19
D: TRBD1
size: .
DNA: TGTGCCAGTAGTGTTGACAGGGGGTGGCCTGGGGCCAACGTCCTGACTTTC
CDR3: CASSVDRGWPGANVLTF

J: TRBJ1-4
V: TRBV4-3
D: .
size: .
DNA: TGCGCCAGCAGCCAAAATAACAGGGCAACTAATGAAAAACTGTTTTTT
CDR3: CASSQNNRATNEKLFF

J: TRBJ1-5
V: TRBV19
D: TRBD1
size: .
DNA: TGTGCCAGTAGTATGGGGACAGGGTCGGGTCAGCCCCAGCATTTT
CDR3: CASSMGTGSGQPQHF

J: TRBJ2-7
V: TRBV11-2
D: TRBD1
size: .
DNA: TGTGCCAGCAGCCATGGGACAGGGTCCTACGAGCAGTACTTC
CDR3: CASSHGTGSYEQYF

J: TRBJ2-5
V: TRBV11-2
D: .
size: .
DNA: TGTGCCAGCAGCTTAGTTGGGGGCGAGACCCAGTACTTC
CDR3: CASSLVGGETQYF

J: TRBJ2-7
V: TRBV7-9
D: TRBD2
size: once
DNA: TGTTCCAGCAGCGCGCTCACGCCTAGCGGGGTTTACGAGCAGTACTTC
CDR3: CSSSALTPSGVYEQYF

J: TRBJ1-6
V: TRBV5-1
D: TRBD1
size: .
DNA: TGCGCCAGCAGCTGGGGGGACAGGGCATATAATTCACCCCTCCACTTT
CDR3: CASSWGDRAYNSPLHF

J: TRBJ1-2
V: TRBV29-1
D: TRBD1
size: .
DNA: TGCAGCGTAAACGGGGCAGGGGGCCGGTATGGCTACACCTTC
CDR3: CSVNGAGGRYGYTF

J: TRBJ2-5
V: TRBV18
D: TRBD2
size: .
DNA: TGTGCCAGCTCCCTAAATTCAGTGACTAGCGCACAAGAGACCCAGTACTTC
CDR3: CASSLNSVTSAQETQYF

J: TRBJ2-1
V: TRBV25-1
D: TRBD2
size: .
DNA: TGTGCCAGCGGGCGGGAGGGCCTCTTCAATGAGCAGTTCTTC
CDR3: CASGREGLFNEQFF

J: TRBJ2-3
V: TRBV4-2
D: TRBD2
size: .
DNA: TGTGCCAGCAGCCAAGATCGAGCTAGCGGGAGAGATGGAGATACGCAGTATTTT
CDR3: CASSQDRASGRDGDTQYF

J: TRBJ1-1
V: TRBV12-5
D: TRBD1
size: .
DNA: TGTGCTAAATTCAGGGGGCGGAACACTGAAGCTTTCTTT
CDR3: CAKFRGRNTEAFF

J: TRBJ1-6
V: TRBV9
D: TRBD1
size: .
DNA: TGTGCCAGCAGCGTAGGACAGGGTTCCTATAATTCACCCCTCCACTTT
CDR3: CASSVGQGSYNSPLHF

J: TRBJ2-3
V: TRBV7-3
D: .
size: .
DNA: TGTGCCAGCAGCTTACAGGGGATGGCGACAGATACGCAGTATTTT
CDR3: CASSLQGMATDTQYF

J: TRBJ2-1
V: TRBV11-2
D: TRBD1
size: .
DNA: TGTGCCAGCATCCTTGGGGGACAGGTTCACCATAGCAACAATGAGCAGTTCTTC
CDR3: CASILGGQVHHSNNEQFF

J: TRBJ1-4
V: TRBV29-1
D: .
size: .
DNA: TGCAGCGTGGCTACTAATGAAAAACTGTTTTTT
CDR3: CSVATNEKLFF

J: TRBJ1-3
V: TRBV5-1
D: .
size: .
DNA: TGCGCCAGCAGCTTGGATCTGAGCTCTGGAAACACCATATATTTT
CDR3: CASSLDLSSGNTIYF

J: TRBJ2-7
V: TRBV27
D: .
size: .
DNA: TGTGCCAGCAGTTTAGTAGCAGGGAATGACGAGCAGTACTTC
CDR3: CASSLVAGNDEQYF

J: TRBJ1-2
V: TRBV5-1
D: .
size: .
DNA: TGCGCCAGCAGCGCGGACAGTACATATAGCTACACCTTC
CDR3: CASSADSTYSYTF

J: TRBJ1-2
V: TRBV6-5
D: TRBD1
size: .
DNA: TGTGCCAGCATCCCTCGACAGGGCCATTATGGCTACACCTTC
CDR3: CASIPRQGHYGYTF

J: TRBJ2-3
V: TRBV7-6
D: .
size: .
DNA: TGTGCCAGCAGCCCCCACCCGGGACAATTGACTAGCACAGATACGCAGTATTTT
CDR3: CASSPHPGQLTSTDTQYF

J: TRBJ1-2
V: TRBV5-1
D: .
size: .
DNA: TGCGCCAGCAGCTTGGGGACAACATATGGCTACACCTTC
CDR3: CASSLGTTYGYTF

J: TRBJ1-4
V: TRBV9
D: TRBD1
size: once
DNA: TGTGCCAGCAGCGTAGGGGAAGGGACAGGGAATGAAAAACTGTTTTTT
CDR3: CASSVGEGTGNEKLFF

J: TRBJ1-4
V: TRBV7-9
D: .
size: .
DNA: TGTGCCAGCAGCTCCTCCCGAGGGGGTGAAAAACTGTTTTTT
CDR3: CASSSSRGGEKLFF

J: TRBJ1-2
V: TRBV6-5
D: .
size: .
DNA: TGTGCCAGCAGTCAGTATGATAACTATGGCTACACCTTC
CDR3: CASSQYDNYGYTF

J: TRBJ1-2
V: TRBV6-5
D: .
size: few
DNA: TGTGCCAGCAGTACTGTCCCCTTCAGCTACACCTTC
CDR3: CASSTVPFSYTF

J: TRBJ1-2
V: TRBV5-6
D: TRBD1
size: .
DNA: TGTGCCAGCAGCCCAGGACAGGGTTTTGGGGGCTACACCTTC
CDR3: CASSPGQGFGGYTF

J: TRBJ1-2
V: TRBV6-5
D: TRBD1
size: .
DNA: TGTGCCAGCAGCGCGACAGGGCCTTATGGCTACACCTTC
CDR3: CASSATGPYGYTF

J: TRBJ1-1
V: TRBV12-5
D: .
size: .
DNA: TGTGCTAGTGGTTCGGGGGGCAGGACTGAAGCTTTCTTT
CDR3: CASGSGGRTEAFF

J: TRBJ1-2
V: TRBV5-4
D: TRBD1
size: .
DNA: TGTGCCAGCAGCCCATGGACAGGGGATGGCTACACCTTC
CDR3: CASSPWTGDGYTF

J: TRBJ2-1
V: TRBV6-5
D: .
size: .
DNA: TGTGCCAGCAGGCCAGGGTACGTCGCGGGGTCGCAGTTCTTC
CDR3: CASRPGYVAGSQFF